What follows are 10 T cell receptor beta chains derived from one specimen sequenced in a study of shared clonotypes between healthy human individuals. Terminally differentiated effector memory CD45RA+ cells were left out of the naive CD8 fraction, which was CD45RO-negative and positively selected for CCR7. Clones were read by immunoSEQ multiplex PCR, and TCRdb kept only the in-frame ones, dropping some. The table lists roughly 2,000,000 clones, just over 90% of them singletons. Sample: naive CD8+ T cells from PBMCs. The receptors were sampled from a man younger than 35 in good health. Some clones in this sample may be carry-over from other donors' samples.

The chain joins TRBV4-1 to TRBJ1-5, with D hard to call. V was cut by 0 bases and J by 2 bases, with 17 bases left in between. Germline V gene sequence: CDR1 MGHRA, CDR2 YSYEKL. The CDR3 runs to 18 residues. In DNA, the CDR3 is TGCGCCAGCAGCCAAGATCACCCGGGGAGAGTCGGCAATCAGCCCCAGCATTTT. Translation: CASSQDHPGRVGNQPQHF.

V and J are TRBV11-2 and TRBJ2-1; TRBD2 matches 11 bases. This CDR3 has 18 amino acids. After removal of 6 bases from V and 6 bases from J, the junction contained 16 bases not matched to a gene. Per the germline V gene, CDR1 is SGHAT and CDR2 is FQNNGV. For the CDR3, the DNA is TGTGCCAGCAGATCCAGGGCCTTAGCGGGAGGGCCCAGCAATGAGCAGTTCTTC. Encoded protein: CASRSRALAGGPSNEQFF.

As regards this clone: This sample includes further DNA sequences coding for the same CDR3. V usage is TRBV9 and J usage is TRBJ2-3, with D possibly being TRBD1 or TRBD2 (5 bases each). The CDR3 consists of 14 residues. V lost 0 bases and J lost 3, with 8 bases in between. Germline V gene data show CDR1 as SGDLS and CDR2 as YYNGEE. The CDR3 is CASSVGWGTDTQYF. CDR3 DNA: TGTGCCAGCAGCGTAGGATGGGGGACAGATACGCAGTATTTT.

Worth noting for this clone: At the DNA level, this CDR3 is encoded by other sequences in the same sample as well. The chain combines TRBV9 with TRBJ2-7, with D unclear. This CDR3 contains 14 residues. Germline V gene sequence: CDR1 SGDLS, CDR2 YYNGEE. Trimming removed 0 bases at V and 3 bases at J, with 10 bases between. Here the CDR3 reads CASSVGSGDYEQYF. CDR3 sequence (DNA): TGTGCCAGCAGCGTAGGGTCAGGAGACTACGAGCAGTACTTC.

This chain links TRBV7-2 with TRBJ2-2; D remains ambiguous. Germline CDR1 SGHTA, CDR2 FQGNSA. V was clipped by 2 bases and J by 2 bases, with 18 bases between them. The CDR3 is made up of 18 amino acids. In DNA, the CDR3 is TGTGCCAGCAGCTTACCCCGGGTACGAAGAAATAACACCGGGGAGCTGTTTTTT. Residues: CASSLPRVRRNNTGELFF.

In its sample, this clone was seen once. V usage is TRBV5-1 and J usage is TRBJ2-2; D remains unclear. The CDR3 totals 14 residues. Deletions cut 1 base from V and 4 bases from J, with 8 bases between. In germline, CDR1 is SGHRS, CDR2 YFSETQ. CDR3 sequence reads: CASSLIRTTGELFF. CDR3 nucleotide sequence: TGCGCCAGCAGCTTGATTCGTACCACCGGGGAGCTGTTTTTT. Supplemented by reference TRBV5-1 and TRBJ2-2, the full variable domain reads KAGVTQTPRYLIKTRGQQVTLSCSPISGHRSVSWYQQTPGQGLQFLFEYFSETQRNKGNFPGRFSGRQFSNSRSEMNVSTLELGDSALYLCASSLIRTTGELFFGEGSRLTVL.

J is TRBJ2-2 and V is TRBV7-8, with no clear D. Germline V gives CDR1 SGHVS, CDR2 FQNEAQ. This CDR3 comprises 14 residues. The V end lost 0 bases, the J end lost 1 base, and 3 bases lay between the germline ends. CDR3 bases: TGTGCCAGCAGCTTAGCACTGAACACCGGGGAGCTGTTTTTT. Protein: CASSLALNTGELFF.

The rearrangement joins TRBV5-1 to TRBJ1-2; D ambiguous. Germline V lookup: CDR1 SGHRS, CDR2 YFSETQ. V was cut by 0 bases and J by 8 bases, with 17 bases left in between. This CDR3 has 15 amino acids. The CDR3 protein is CASSLGEGFTVGYTF. For the CDR3, the DNA is TGCGCCAGCAGCTTGGGAGAGGGTTTCACTGTAGGCTACACCTTC.

J is TRBJ1-2 and V is TRBV2; maybe TRBD1 (6 bases). The length of the CDR3 is 13 residues. Deletions cut 6 bases from V and 4 bases from J, with 12 bases between. Per germline, CDR1 SNHLY and CDR2 FYNNEI. CDR3 DNA sequence: TGTGCCAGCAGCGCGCAGGGGTTCTATGGCTACACCTTC. It yields the protein CASSAQGFYGYTF.

This clone was seen once. V usage is TRBV28 and J usage is TRBJ2-1; D not resolved. Per germline, CDR1 MDHEN and CDR2 SYDVKM. Trimming removed 6 bases from V and 3 bases from J, with 9 bases in between. The CDR3 has 13 amino acids. Here the CDR3 reads CASRVYGYNEQFF. Written as DNA, the CDR3 is TGTGCCAGCAGGGTTTACGGCTACAATGAGCAGTTCTTC.